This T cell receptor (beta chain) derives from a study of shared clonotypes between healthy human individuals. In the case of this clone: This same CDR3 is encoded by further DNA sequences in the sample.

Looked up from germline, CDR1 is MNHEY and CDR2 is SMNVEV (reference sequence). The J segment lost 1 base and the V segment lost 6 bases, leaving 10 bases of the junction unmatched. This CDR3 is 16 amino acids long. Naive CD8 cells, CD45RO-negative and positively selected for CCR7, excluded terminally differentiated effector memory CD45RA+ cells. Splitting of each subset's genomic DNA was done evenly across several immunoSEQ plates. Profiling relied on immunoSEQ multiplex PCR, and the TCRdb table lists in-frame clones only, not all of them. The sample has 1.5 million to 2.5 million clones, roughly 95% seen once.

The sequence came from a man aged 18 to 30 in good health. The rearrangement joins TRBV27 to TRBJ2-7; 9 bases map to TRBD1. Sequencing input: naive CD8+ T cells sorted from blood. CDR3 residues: CASSLSRGTGSYEQYF. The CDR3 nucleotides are TGTGCCAGCAGCCTCTCTCGGGGGACAGGGTCCTACGAGCAGTACTTC.